This TCR beta chain was observed in a study of CD8+ T cells in alopecia areata. Reverse transcription of extracted RNA yielded cDNA, which provided the sequencing template. Sequencing used immunoSEQ multiplex PCR; TCRdb keeps in-frame clones, though not all of them. Of roughly 97,000 clones in the sample, 41% were seen once. Sequencing was carried out using CD4+ T cells sorted from blood. This receptor was identified in a human donor with alopecia areata.

CDR3 coding DNA: TGTGCCAGCAGTTCCTCCCGGACAGGAGACACCCAGTACTTC. Translation gives CASSSSRTGDTQYF. The V call is TRBV27, the J call TRBJ2-5; 7 bases match TRBD1. V was clipped by 4 bases and J by 8 bases; unmatched bases: 10. The germline CDR1 and CDR2 sequences are MNHEY and SMNVEV (reference sequence). The CDR3 contains 14 residues.